This T cell receptor (beta chain) derives from a study of identical twins. On this clonotype itself: Antigen unknown.

Per germline, CDR1 GTSNPN and CDR2 SVGIG (reference sequence). The length of the CDR3 is 15 residues. Trimming cost V 0 bases and J 3 bases, with 14 bases left between them. Study findings and constraints: Invariant MAIT and iNKT cells may have partly biased zero-insertion analyses.

Template switching, a step in the protocol, added a universal primer site, and cDNA carried unique molecular identifiers. TCRdb called the 5' RACE reads again in MiXCR, with one record for every CDR3 protein. Here the sample spans some 210,000 distinct CDR3 sequences, 15% to 20% being singletons. These data were also filed under a second study, of T cells expressing NK-cell markers. That source notes: These clonotypes additionally ranked first within the CD3+CD56-NKG2C+ fraction of a handful of donors.

The chain joins TRBV30 to TRBJ1-1, with D tentatively TRBD1 (5 bases). Sample: CD8+ T cells sorted from blood. This TCR was recovered from a woman younger than 35 in good health. The CDR3 nucleotides are TGTGCCTGGAGTGTGGGGAGGGGAAAGGACACTGAAGCTTTCTTT. Translating it yields CAWSVGRGKDTEAFF. Looking up the rest from reference TRBV30 and TRBJ1-1 gives the full variable domain: SQTIHQWPATLVQPVGSPLSLECTVEGTSNPNLYWYRQAAGRGLQLLFYSVGIGQISSEVPQNLSASRPQDRQFILSSKKLLLSDSGFYLCAWSVGRGKDTEAFFGQGTRLTVV.